This T cell receptor (beta chain) originates from a study of blood T cell repertoires in COVID-19. Study in general: Specimens from acute and convalescent COVID-19 originated in the United States, Italy and Spain.

Between the trimmed V and J ends, which lost 3 bases and 3 bases, there was a span of 8 bases. The CDR3 loop spans 13 amino acids. Per the germline V gene, CDR1 is LNHDA and CDR2 is SQIVND (reference sequence). Assay: immunoSEQ multiplex PCR; the TCRdb copy retains only in-frame clones and omits some. The sample carries 65,000 to 70,000 clones, 65% to 90% recorded once. The genes are TRBV19 and TRBJ2-5; a possible D gene is TRBD1 (5 bases). The sample consisted of peripheral blood. This clonotype originated in a man older than 75 with acute or convalescent COVID-19. The CDR3 loop reads CASSIGREETQYF. CDR3 bases: TGTGCCAGTAGTATCGGCAGGGAAGAGACCCAGTACTTC.